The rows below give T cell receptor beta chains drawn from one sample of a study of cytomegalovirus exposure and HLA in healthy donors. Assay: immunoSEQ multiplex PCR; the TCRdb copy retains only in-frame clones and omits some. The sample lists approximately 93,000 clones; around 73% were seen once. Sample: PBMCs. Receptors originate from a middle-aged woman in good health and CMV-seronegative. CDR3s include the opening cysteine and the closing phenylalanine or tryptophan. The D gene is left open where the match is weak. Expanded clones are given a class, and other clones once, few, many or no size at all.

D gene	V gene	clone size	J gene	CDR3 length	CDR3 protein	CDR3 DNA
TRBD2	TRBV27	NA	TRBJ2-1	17	CASSFGTSGRRGDEQFF	TGTGCCAGCAGTTTCGGGACTAGCGGGAGGCGAGGGGATGAGCAGTTCTTC
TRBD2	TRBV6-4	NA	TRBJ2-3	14	CASSLAGDTDTQYF	TGTGCCAGCAGTTTAGCGGGAGACACAGATACGCAGTATTTT
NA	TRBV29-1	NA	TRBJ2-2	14	CSVAERQNTGELFF	TGCAGCGTTGCCGAGAGACAAAACACCGGGGAGCTGTTTTTT
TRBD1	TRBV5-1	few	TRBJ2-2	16	CASSLGQGARTGELFF	TGCGCCAGCAGCTTGGGACAGGGGGCGAGGACCGGGGAGCTGTTTTTT
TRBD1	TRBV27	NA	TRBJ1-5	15	CASSLGQGANQPQHF	TGTGCCAGCAGTTTAGGACAGGGAGCGAATCAGCCCCAGCATTTT
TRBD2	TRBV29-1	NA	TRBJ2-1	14	CSVNGRGVDDEQFF	TGCAGCGTAAACGGACGGGGGGTGGATGATGAGCAGTTCTTC
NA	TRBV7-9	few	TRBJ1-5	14	CASSSTGSNQPQHF	TGTGCCAGCAGCTCCACAGGGAGCAATCAGCCCCAGCATTTT
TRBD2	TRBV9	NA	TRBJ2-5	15	CASSVEGTSGGTQYF	TGTGCCAGCAGCGTAGAGGGGACTAGCGGGGGGACCCAGTACTTC
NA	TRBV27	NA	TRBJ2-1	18	CASSPLGLRFARYNEQFF	TGTGCCAGCAGTCCCTTAGGCCTCAGGTTCGCCAGGTACAATGAGCAGTTCTTC
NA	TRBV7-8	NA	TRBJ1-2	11	CATPTGDGYTF	TGTGCCACCCCCACGGGGGATGGCTACACCTTC
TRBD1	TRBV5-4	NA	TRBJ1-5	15	CASSLEGQRNQPQHF	TGTGCCAGCAGCTTGGAGGGACAGCGCAATCAGCCCCAGCATTTT
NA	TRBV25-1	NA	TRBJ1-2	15	CASSEYKGAGYGYTF	TGTGCCAGCAGTGAATATAAAGGGGCCGGTTATGGCTACACCTTC
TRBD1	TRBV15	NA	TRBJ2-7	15	CATSRPGQGSREQYF	TGTGCCACCAGCAGACCGGGACAGGGGTCCCGGGAGCAGTACTTC
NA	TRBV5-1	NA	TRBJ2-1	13	CASSSRGDNEQFF	TGCGCCAGCAGCTCCAGGGGAGACAATGAGCAGTTCTTC
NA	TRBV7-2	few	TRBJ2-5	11	CASSRQETQYF	TGTGCCAGCAGCCGCCAAGAGACCCAGTACTTC
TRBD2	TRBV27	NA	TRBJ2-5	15	CASSSGTSGGETQYF	TGTGCCAGCAGTTCTGGGACTAGCGGAGGAGAGACCCAGTACTTC
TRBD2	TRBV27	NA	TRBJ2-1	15	CASRGGWETYNEQFF	TGTGCCAGCAGGGGGGGGTGGGAGACCTACAATGAGCAGTTCTTC
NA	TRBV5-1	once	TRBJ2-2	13	CASSAIVTGELFF	TGCGCCAGCAGTGCTATCGTCACCGGGGAGCTGTTTTTT
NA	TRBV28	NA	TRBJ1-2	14	CASSLSTPGNGYTF	TGTGCCAGCAGTTTATCTACACCAGGGAATGGCTACACCTTC
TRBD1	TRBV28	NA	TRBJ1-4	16	CASSRGQGAGYGKLFF	TGTGCCAGCAGTCGGGGACAGGGCGCGGGGTATGGGAAACTGTTTTTT
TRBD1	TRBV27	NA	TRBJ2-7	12	CASSSQGREQYF	TGTGCCAGCAGTTCACAGGGGCGCGAGCAGTACTTC
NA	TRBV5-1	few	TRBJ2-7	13	CASSFSKRDEQYF	TGCGCCAGCAGCTTCTCAAAGAGGGACGAGCAGTACTTC
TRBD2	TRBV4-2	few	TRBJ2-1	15	CATTGGPSSYNEQFF	TGTGCCACCACGGGAGGTCCTAGCTCCTACAATGAGCAGTTCTTC
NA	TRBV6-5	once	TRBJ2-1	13	CACQGGSYNEQFF	TGTGCCTGCCAAGGGGGAAGCTACAATGAGCAGTTCTTC